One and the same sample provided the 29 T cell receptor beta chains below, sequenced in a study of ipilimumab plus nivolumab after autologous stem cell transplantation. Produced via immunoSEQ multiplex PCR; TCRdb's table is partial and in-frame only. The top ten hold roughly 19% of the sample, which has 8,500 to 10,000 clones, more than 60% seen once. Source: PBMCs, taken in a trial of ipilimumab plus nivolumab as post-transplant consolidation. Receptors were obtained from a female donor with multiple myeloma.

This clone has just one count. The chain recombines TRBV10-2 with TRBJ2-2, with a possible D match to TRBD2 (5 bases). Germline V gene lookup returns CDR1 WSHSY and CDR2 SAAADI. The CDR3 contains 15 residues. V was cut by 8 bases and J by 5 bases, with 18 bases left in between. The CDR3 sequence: CASRVGGLGTGELFF. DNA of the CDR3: TGCGCCAGCCGGGTTGGCGGGCTGGGGACCGGGGAGCTGTTTTTT.

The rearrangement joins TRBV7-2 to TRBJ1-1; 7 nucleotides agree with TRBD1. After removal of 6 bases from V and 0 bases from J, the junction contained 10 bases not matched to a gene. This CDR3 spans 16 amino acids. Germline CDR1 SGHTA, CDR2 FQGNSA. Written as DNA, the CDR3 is TGTGCCAGCAGGCGCCAGGGGGGGGCTGTGAACACTGAAGCTTTCTTT. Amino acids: CASRRQGGAVNTEAFF.

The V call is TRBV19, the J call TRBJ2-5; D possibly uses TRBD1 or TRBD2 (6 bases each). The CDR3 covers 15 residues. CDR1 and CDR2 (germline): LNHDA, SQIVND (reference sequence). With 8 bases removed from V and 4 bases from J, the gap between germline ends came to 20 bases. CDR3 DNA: TGTGCCAGTCGATGGAGGGGGACCCCCAGAGAGACCCAGTACTTC. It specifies CASRWRGTPRETQYF. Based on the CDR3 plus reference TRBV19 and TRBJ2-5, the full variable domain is DGGITQSPKYLFRKEGQNVTLSCEQNLNHDAMYWYRQDPGQGLRLIYYSQIVNDFQKGDIAEGYSVSREKKESFPLTVTSAQKNPTAFYLCASRWRGTPRETQYFGPGTRLLVL.

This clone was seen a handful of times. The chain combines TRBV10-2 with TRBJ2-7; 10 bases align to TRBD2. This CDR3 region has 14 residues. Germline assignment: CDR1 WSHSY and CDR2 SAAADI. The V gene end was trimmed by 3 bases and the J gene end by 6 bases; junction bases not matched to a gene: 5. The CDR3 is CASSELAGSGEQYF. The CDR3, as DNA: TGCGCCAGCAGTGAACTAGCGGGATCGGGCGAGCAGTACTTC.

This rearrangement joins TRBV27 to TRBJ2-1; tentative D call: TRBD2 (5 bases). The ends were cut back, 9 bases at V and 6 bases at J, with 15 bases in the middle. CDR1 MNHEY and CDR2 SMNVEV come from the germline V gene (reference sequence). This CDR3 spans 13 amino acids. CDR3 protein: CASLDSLANEQFF. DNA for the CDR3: TGTGCCAGTTTGGACTCGCTTGCCAATGAGCAGTTCTTC.

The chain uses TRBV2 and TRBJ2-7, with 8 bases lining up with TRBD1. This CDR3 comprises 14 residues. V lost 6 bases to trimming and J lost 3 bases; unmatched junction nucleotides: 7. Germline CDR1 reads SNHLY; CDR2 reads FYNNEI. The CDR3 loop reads CASSEDRDFYEQYF. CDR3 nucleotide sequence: TGTGCCAGCAGCGAGGACAGGGACTTCTACGAGCAGTACTTC.

Written as DNA, the CDR3 is TGTGCCAGCACCTTCACTTCCTACGGTTGGTACGAGCAGTACTTC. Its protein product is CASTFTSYGWYEQYF. This chain connects TRBV28 to TRBJ2-7; D gene ambiguous. Trimming left V 7 bases short and J 4 bases short, with 20 bases between. CDR1 and CDR2 (germline): MDHEN, SYDVKM. This CDR3 region has 15 residues. Looking up the rest from reference TRBV28 and TRBJ2-7 gives the full variable domain: DVKVTQSSRYLVKRTGEKVFLECVQDMDHENMFWYRQDPGLGLRLIYFSYDVKMKEKGDIPEGYSVSREKKERFSLILESASTNQTSMYLCASTFTSYGWYEQYFGPGTRLTVT.

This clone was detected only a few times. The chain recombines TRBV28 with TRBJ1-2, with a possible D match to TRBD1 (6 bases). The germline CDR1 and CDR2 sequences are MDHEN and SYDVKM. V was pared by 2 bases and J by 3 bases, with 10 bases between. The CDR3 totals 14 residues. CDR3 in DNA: TGTGCCAGCAGTTTAGGGCAGGGGTACTATGGCTACACCTTC. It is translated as CASSLGQGYYGYTF.

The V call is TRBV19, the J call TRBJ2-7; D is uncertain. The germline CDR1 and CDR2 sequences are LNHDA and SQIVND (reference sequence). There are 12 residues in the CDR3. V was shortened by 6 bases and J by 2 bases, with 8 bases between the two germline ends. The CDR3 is CASSQAPYEQYF. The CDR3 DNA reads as TGTGCCAGTAGCCAGGCCCCCTACGAGCAGTACTTC.

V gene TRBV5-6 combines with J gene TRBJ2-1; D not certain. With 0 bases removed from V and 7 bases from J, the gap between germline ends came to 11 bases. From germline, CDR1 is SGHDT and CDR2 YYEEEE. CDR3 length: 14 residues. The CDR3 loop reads CASSLVVPLNEQFF. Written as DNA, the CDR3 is TGTGCCAGCAGCTTGGTAGTCCCGTTAAATGAGCAGTTCTTC.

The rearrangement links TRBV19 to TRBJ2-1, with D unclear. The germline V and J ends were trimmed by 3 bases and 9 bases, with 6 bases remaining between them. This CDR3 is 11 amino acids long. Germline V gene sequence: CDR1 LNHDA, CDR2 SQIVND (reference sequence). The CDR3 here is CASSIGIEQFF. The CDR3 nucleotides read TGTGCCAGTAGTATCGGAATTGAGCAGTTCTTC. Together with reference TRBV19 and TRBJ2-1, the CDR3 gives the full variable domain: DGGITQSPKYLFRKEGQNVTLSCEQNLNHDAMYWYRQDPGQGLRLIYYSQIVNDFQKGDIAEGYSVSREKKESFPLTVTSAQKNPTAFYLCASSIGIEQFFGPGTRLTVL.

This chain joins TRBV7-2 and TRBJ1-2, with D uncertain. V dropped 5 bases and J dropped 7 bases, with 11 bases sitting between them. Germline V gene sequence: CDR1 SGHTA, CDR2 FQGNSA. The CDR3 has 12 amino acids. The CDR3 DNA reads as TGTGCCAGCAGCCTAGAGGTTGGTGGCTACACCTTC. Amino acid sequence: CASSLEVGGYTF.

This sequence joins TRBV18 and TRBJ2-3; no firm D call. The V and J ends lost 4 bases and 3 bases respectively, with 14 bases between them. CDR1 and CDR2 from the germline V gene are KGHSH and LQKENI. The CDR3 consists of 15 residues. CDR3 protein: CASSLSPERTDTQYF. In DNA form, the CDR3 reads TGTGCCAGCTCACTCAGTCCCGAAAGGACAGATACGCAGTATTTT.

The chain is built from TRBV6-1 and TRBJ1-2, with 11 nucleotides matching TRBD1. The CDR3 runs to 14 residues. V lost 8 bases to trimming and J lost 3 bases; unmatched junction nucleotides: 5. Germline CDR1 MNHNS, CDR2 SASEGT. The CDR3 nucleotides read TGTGCCAGCCTGAGGACAGGGGGCTACTATGGCTACACCTTC. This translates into CASLRTGGYYGYTF.

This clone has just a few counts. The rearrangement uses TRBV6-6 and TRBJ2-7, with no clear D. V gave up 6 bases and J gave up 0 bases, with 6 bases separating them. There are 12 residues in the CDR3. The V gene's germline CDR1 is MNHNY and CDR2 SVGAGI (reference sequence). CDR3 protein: CASSPSSYEQYF. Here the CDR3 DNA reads TGTGCCAGCAGCCCTAGCTCCTACGAGCAGTACTTC.

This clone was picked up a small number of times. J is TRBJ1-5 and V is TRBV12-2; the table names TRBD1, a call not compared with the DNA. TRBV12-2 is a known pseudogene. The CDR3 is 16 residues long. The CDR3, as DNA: TGTGCAAGTCGCTTAGCTGGACAGGGGATCCATCAGCCCCAGCATTTT. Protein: CASRLAGQGIHQPQHF.

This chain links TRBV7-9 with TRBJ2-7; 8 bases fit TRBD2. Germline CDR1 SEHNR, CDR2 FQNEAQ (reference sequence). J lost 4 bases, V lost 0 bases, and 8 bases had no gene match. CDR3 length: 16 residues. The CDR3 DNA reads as TGTGCCAGCAGCTTAGCGAACGGACTAGCACCTTACGAGCAGTACTTC. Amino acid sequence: CASSLANGLAPYEQYF.

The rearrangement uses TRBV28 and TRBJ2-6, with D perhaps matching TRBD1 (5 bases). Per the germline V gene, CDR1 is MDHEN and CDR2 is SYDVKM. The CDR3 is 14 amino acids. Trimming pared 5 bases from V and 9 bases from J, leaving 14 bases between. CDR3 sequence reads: CASSVLDQGNVLTF. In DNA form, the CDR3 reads TGTGCCAGCAGTGTCCTAGACCAGGGCAACGTCCTGACTTTC.

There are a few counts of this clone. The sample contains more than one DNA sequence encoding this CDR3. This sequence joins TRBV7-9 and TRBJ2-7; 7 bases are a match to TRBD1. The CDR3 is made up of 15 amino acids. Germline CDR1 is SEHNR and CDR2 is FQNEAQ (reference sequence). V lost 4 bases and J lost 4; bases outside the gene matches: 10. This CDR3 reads CASSSVRDRSYEQYF. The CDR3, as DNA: TGTGCCAGCAGCTCAGTTCGGGACAGATCTTACGAGCAGTACTTC. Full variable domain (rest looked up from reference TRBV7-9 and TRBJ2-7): DTGVSQNPRHKITKRGQNVTFRCDPISEHNRLYWYRQTLGQGPEFLTYFQNEAQLEKSRLLSDRFSAERPKGSFSTLEIQRTEQGDSAMYLCASSSVRDRSYEQYFGPGTRLTVT.

DNA of the CDR3: TGTGCCAGCAGCTTAGCCGCCCCAGATACGCAGTATTTT. This encodes CASSLAAPDTQYF. The genes are TRBV7-9 and TRBJ2-3; D is unresolved. The CDR3 totals 13 residues. Trimming took 0 bases from V and 4 from J, leaving 5 bases between them. Germline V lookup: CDR1 SEHNR, CDR2 FQNEAQ (reference sequence).

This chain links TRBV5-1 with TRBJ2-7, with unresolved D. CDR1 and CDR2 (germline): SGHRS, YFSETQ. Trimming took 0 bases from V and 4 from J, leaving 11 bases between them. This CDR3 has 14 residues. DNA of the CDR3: TGCGCCAGCAGCTTGGCCGTGGGCGAGTACGAGCAGTACTTC. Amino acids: CASSLAVGEYEQYF.

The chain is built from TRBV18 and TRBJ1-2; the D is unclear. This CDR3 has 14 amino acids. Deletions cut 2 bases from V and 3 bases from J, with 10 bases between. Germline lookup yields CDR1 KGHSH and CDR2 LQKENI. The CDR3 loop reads CASSPNWEDYGYTF. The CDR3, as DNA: TGTGCCAGCTCACCAAATTGGGAGGACTATGGCTACACCTTC.

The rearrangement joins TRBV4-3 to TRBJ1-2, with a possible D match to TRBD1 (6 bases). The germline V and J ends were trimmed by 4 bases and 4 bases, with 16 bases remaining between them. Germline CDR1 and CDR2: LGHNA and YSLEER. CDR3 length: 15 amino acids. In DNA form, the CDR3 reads TGCGCCAGCAGCCTCGACGTGCTAGGGGGCTATGGCTACACCTTC. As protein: CASSLDVLGGYGYTF.

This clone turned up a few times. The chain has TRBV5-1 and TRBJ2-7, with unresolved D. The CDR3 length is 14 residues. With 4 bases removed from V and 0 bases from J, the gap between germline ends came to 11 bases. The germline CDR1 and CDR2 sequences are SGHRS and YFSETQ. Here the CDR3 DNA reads TGCGCCAGCAGCCAAACGCGTGACTCCTACGAGCAGTACTTC. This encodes CASSQTRDSYEQYF.

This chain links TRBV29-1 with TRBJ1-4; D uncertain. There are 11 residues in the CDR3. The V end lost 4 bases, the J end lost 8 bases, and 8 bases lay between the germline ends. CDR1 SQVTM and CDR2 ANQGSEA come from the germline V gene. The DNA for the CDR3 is TGCAGCGTTGTAGAATACGAAAAACTGTTTTTT. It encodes CSVVEYEKLFF.

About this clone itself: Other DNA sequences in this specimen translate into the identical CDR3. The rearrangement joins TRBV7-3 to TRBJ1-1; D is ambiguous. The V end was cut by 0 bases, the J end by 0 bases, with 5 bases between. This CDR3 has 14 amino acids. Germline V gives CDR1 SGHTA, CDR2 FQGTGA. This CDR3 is CASSLTGMNTEAFF. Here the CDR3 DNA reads TGTGCCAGCAGCTTAACAGGGATGAACACTGAAGCTTTCTTT.

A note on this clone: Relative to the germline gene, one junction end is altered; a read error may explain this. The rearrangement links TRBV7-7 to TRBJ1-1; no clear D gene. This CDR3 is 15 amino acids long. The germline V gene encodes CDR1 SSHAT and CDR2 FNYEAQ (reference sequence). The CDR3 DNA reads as TGTGCTAGCAGCCCTATTCAGCGGGGTAGCGCTGAAGCTTTCTTT. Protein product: CASSPIQRGSAEAFF.

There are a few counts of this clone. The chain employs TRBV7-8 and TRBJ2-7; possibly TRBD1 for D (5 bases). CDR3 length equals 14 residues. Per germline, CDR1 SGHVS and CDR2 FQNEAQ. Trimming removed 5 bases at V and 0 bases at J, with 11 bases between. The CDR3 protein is CASSGQGTSYEQYF. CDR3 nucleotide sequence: TGTGCCAGCAGCGGTCAGGGAACCTCCTACGAGCAGTACTTC.

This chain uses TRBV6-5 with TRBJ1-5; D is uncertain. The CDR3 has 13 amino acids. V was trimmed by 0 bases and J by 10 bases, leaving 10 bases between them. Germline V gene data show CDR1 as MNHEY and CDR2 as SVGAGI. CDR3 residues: CASSYSLGYPQHF. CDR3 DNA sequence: TGTGCCAGCAGTTACTCCTTGGGGTACCCCCAGCATTTT.